Here is one TCR beta chain with its context. Antigen unknown. V was shortened by 0 bases and J by 0 bases, with 6 bases between the two germline ends. Germline CDR1 is LGHNA and CDR2 is YSLEER. This CDR3 comprises 16 residues. The data were taken from a study of response to subunit inactivated influenza vaccine. TCRdb recomputed calls from the RT-PCR reads with MiXCR, one row per CDR3 protein. The table records around 710,000 distinct CDR3 sequences, around 13% of them present only once. Study-wide results and limits: Every seasonal influenza vaccination brings in few new T cells, the authors suggested.

This clonotype originated in a man in his fifties or sixties who received an inactivated influenza vaccine. The J gene is TRBJ2-6, the V gene TRBV4-3, with D unresolved. The sequencing here drew on PBMCs from blood, taken 14 days before vaccination. The CDR3 coding sequence is TGCGCCAGCAGCCAAGACAGAGCCTCTGGGGCCAACGTCCTGACTTTC. This gives the protein CASSQDRASGANVLTF.